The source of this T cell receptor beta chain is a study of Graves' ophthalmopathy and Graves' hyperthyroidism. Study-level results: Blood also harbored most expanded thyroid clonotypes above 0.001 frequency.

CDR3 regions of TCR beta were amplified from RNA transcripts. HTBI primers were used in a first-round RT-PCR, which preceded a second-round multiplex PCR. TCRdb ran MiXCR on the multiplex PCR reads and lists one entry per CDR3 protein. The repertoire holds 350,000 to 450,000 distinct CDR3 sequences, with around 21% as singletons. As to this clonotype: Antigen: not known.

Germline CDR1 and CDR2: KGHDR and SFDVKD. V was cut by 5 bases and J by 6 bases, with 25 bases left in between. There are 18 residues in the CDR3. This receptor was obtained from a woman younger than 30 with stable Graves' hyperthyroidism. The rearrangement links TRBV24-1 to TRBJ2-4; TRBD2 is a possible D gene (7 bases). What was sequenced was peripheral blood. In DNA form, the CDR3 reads TGTGCCACCAGTGTCCCCGGGACATGGGGGACTAAGATAAACATTCAGTACTTC. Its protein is CATSVPGTWGTKINIQYF.